This passage covers 4 T cell receptor beta chains from one sample sequenced in a study of blood T cells in healthy people across ages. With a J-beta primer mix and a sample-barcoded 5' primer, a second PCR ran roughly 6 to 12 cycles. TCRdb processed the 5' RACE reads anew with MiXCR; each CDR3 protein has one entry. The sample lists roughly 680,000 distinct CDR3 sequences, around 21% occurring once. Sequencing was performed on blood. The receptors originated from a man between 65 and 85 years old in good health.

This clonotype was observed a handful of times. V is TRBV4-3 and J is TRBJ2-2; no clear D gene. The CDR3 is 13 amino acids. The germline V gene has CDR1 LGHNA and CDR2 YSLEER. Trimming shortened V by 0 bases and J by 8 bases, and 7 bases separated the two germline ends. CDR3 sequence (DNA): TGCGCCAGCAGCCAAGATCTTATGGGGGAGCTGTTTTTT. Protein product: CASSQDLMGELFF.

Regarding this clonotype: Being one base from a much bigger clone, this may be a read error. The chain links TRBV7-2 to TRBJ1-4, with D unclear. The germline V gene encodes CDR1 SGHTA and CDR2 FQGNSA. This CDR3 comprises 14 residues. V was pared by 1 base and J by 6 bases, with 9 bases between. The CDR3 nucleotides read TGTGCCAGCAGCTTAGTAGGCCTTTATGAAAAACTGTTTTTT. Amino acid sequence: CASSLVGLYEKLFF.

The chain links TRBV4-1 to TRBJ2-7; D is unresolved. V was trimmed by 0 bases and J by 2 bases, leaving 5 bases between them. Germline V gene lookup returns CDR1 MGHRA and CDR2 YSYEKL. CDR3 size: 13 residues. The CDR3 spells CASSQEMTYEQYF. The DNA for the CDR3 is TGCGCCAGCAGCCAAGAAATGACCTACGAGCAGTACTTC.

The chain has TRBV20-1 and TRBJ2-1; perhaps TRBD2 as D (6 bases). This CDR3 region has 13 residues. Germline CDR1 and CDR2: DFQATT and SNEGSKA (reference sequence). The ends were cut back, 5 bases at V and 1 base at J, with 9 bases in the middle. The chain's CDR3 is CSAYGTSYNEQFF. DNA of the CDR3: TGCAGTGCTTACGGGACTTCCTACAATGAGCAGTTCTTC.